A single sample is the source of the 18 T cell receptor beta chains below, sequenced in a study of prognosis after radiotherapy for stage I lung cancer. Template was genomic DNA; TCR beta CDR3 amplified in two multiplex PCR rounds. Amplification in first-round PCR relied on primers specific to each TRBV and TRBJ gene. Via MiXCR, TCRdb re-called the multiplex PCR reads, giving one row per CDR3 protein. The table lists under 75,000 distinct CDR3 sequences, more than 25% of them singletons, with 7.5% in the top ten. The sample in question was PBMCs, obtained before or after stereotactic body radiation therapy (not recorded which). The origin of the receptors is a donor of 50 years or more with non-small cell lung cancer.

The chain carries TRBV11-1 and TRBJ2-2; no definite D call. V lost 1 base and J 0 bases, leaving 3 bases between the germline ends. Germline V lookup: CDR1 SGHAT, CDR2 FQDESV (reference sequence). The CDR3 has 14 residues. The CDR3 loop reads CASSLVPNTGELFF. Here the CDR3 DNA reads TGTGCCAGCAGCTTAGTTCCGAACACCGGGGAGCTGTTTTTT. Based on the CDR3 plus reference TRBV11-1 and TRBJ2-2, the full variable domain is EAEVAQSPRYKITEKSQAVAFWCDPISGHATLYWYRQILGQGPELLVQFQDESVVDDSQLPKDRFSAERLKGVDSTLKIQPAELGDSAMYLCASSLVPNTGELFFGEGSRLTVL.

The V gene is TRBV7-8, the J gene TRBJ2-3; TRBD2 aligns across 14 bases. V shed 5 bases and J 4 bases; nucleotides not matched to a gene: 11. CDR1 and CDR2 from the germline V gene are SGHVS and FQNEAQ. The CDR3 has 18 residues. The CDR3 DNA reads as TGTGCCAGCAGCCGCTACCAGACTAGCGGGGGGGGGTCAGATACGCAGTATTTT. Amino acid sequence: CASSRYQTSGGGSDTQYF.

This clonotype was found many times. The chain couples TRBV11-2 to TRBJ2-2; 7 bases map to TRBD1. The germline V gene encodes CDR1 SGHAT and CDR2 FQNNGV. The CDR3 loop spans 15 amino acids. The V and J ends lost 4 bases and 0 bases, in that order; junction bases with no gene match: 2. In nucleotides, the CDR3 is TGTGCCAGCAGCTACGACAGGGCGAACACCGGGGAGCTGTTTTTT. It encodes CASSYDRANTGELFF.

The CDR3 coding sequence is TGTGCCAGCAGCAACGGGACAGGGGAAACTGAAGCTTTCTTT. Translating it yields CASSNGTGETEAFF. This chain links TRBV7-3 with TRBJ1-1, with TRBD1 identical over 10 bases. J was trimmed by 5 bases and V by 5 bases; bases with no gene match: 5. The CDR3 has 14 residues. Germline V gives CDR1 SGHTA, CDR2 FQGTGA.

This clonotype was seen many times. The J gene is TRBJ2-2, the V gene TRBV7-3; D ambiguous. CDR3 length: 14 amino acids. Trimming removed 1 base at V and 1 base at J, with 4 bases between. Germline assignment: CDR1 SGHTA and CDR2 FQGTGA. The CDR3: CASSLNWNTGELFF. DNA of the CDR3: TGTGCCAGCAGCTTAAACTGGAACACCGGGGAGCTGTTTTTT.

This clonotype has a count of ten or more. This CDR3 reads CASSPTPQGKNSPLHF. CDR3 bases: TGTGCCAGCAGCCCTACCCCTCAGGGGAAAAATTCACCCCTCCACTTT. The chain combines TRBV6-1 with TRBJ1-6; the D gene is possibly TRBD1 (6 bases). Germline CDR1 MNHNS, CDR2 SASEGT. Trimming shortened V by 6 bases and J by 7 bases, and 19 bases separated the two germline ends. There are 16 residues in the CDR3.

This clonotype has at least ten counts. The rearrangement uses TRBV7-8 and TRBJ2-7, with a possible D match to TRBD2 (6 bases). This CDR3 has 15 residues. Germline V gene lookup returns CDR1 SGHVS and CDR2 FQNEAQ. The V and J ends lost 8 bases and 0 bases respectively, with 17 bases between them. The CDR3 sequence is CASSLSGTRSYEQYF. The DNA for the CDR3 is TGTGCCAGCTCTCTTTCCGGGACTCGCTCCTACGAGCAGTACTTC.

This clonotype was detected ten times or more. At one end, the junction sequence differs from germline, possibly due to a read error. The chain joins TRBV7-7 to TRBJ2-7, with 8 bases fitting TRBD1. CDR3 length equals 13 residues. Looked up from germline, CDR1 is SSHAT and CDR2 is FNYEAQ (reference sequence). CDR3 nucleotides: TGTGCTAGCAGCAGGGACAGGAACTACGAGCAGTACTTC. Translated: CASSRDRNYEQYF.

Comments on this clonotype: A read error may produce the germline difference seen at one junction end. In DNA form, the CDR3 reads TGTGCCATTAGGGCCCGAAGCCGGGAGACCCAGTACTTT. As protein: CAIRARSRETQYF. The chain joins TRBV19 to TRBJ2-5; tentatively, D is TRBD2 (6 bases). CDR3 length: 13 amino acids. Germline V gives CDR1 LNHDA, CDR2 SQIVND (reference sequence).

This clonotype was picked up many times. CDR3 amino acids: CASSQGTHGRPETQYF. CDR3 nucleotides: TGTGCCAGCAGCCAAGGTACCCACGGCAGACCAGAGACCCAGTACTTC. V gene TRBV4-2 combines with J gene TRBJ2-5; D not resolved. Germline V gene lookup returns CDR1 LGHNA and CDR2 YNFKEQ. This CDR3 contains 16 residues. The V gene lost 1 base and the J gene lost 4 bases, with 16 bases spanning the gap.

The sample holds many counts of this clonotype. A single base separates this from a much larger clone, so it may be a read error. The gene calls are TRBV6-9 and TRBJ2-7; no firm D call. V lost 3 bases and J lost 3, with 18 bases in between. The CDR3 has 16 amino acids. Germline lookup yields CDR1 MNHGY and CDR2 SVAAGI. The CDR3 DNA reads as TGTGCCAGCAGTTACTACGTCGGGTCTACGCTCTACGAGCAGTACTTC. Its translation: CASSYYVGSTLYEQYF.

This clonotype was observed at least ten times. The chain joins TRBV4-3 to TRBJ2-1, with 9 nucleotides matching TRBD2. The CDR3 consists of 15 residues. Germline lookup yields CDR1 LGHNA and CDR2 YSLEER. V lost 1 base, J lost 6 bases, and 4 bases stayed unmatched. The CDR3 loop reads CASSQALAGTNEQFF. CDR3 coding DNA: TGCGCCAGCAGCCAAGCTCTAGCGGGGACCAATGAGCAGTTCTTC.

The rearrangement uses TRBV20-1 and TRBJ2-3; the D is unclear. The germline gives CDR1 DFQATT, CDR2 SNEGSKA (reference sequence). V dropped 5 bases and J dropped 4 bases, with 13 bases sitting between them. There are 13 residues in the CDR3. As DNA, the CDR3 is TGCAGTGCTCCGACCTCTAGGCCAGATACGCAGTATTTT. This encodes CSAPTSRPDTQYF.

Note on this clonotype: This may be a read error, as it is one base from a much larger clone. The V and J genes are TRBV7-2 and TRBJ1-1; D is uncertain. V was shortened by 0 bases and J by 4 bases, with 15 bases between the two germline ends. The CDR3 consists of 16 residues. Germline CDR1 reads SGHTA; CDR2 reads FQGNSA. The CDR3 region has the DNA TGTGCCAGCAGCTTAGCCCACCGAATGGCGGGCACTGAAGCTTTCTTT. It encodes CASSLAHRMAGTEAFF.

This clonotype was seen a handful of times. The chain couples TRBV5-4 to TRBJ1-1; tentatively, D is TRBD1 (5 bases). CDR1 SGHNT and CDR2 YYREEE come from the germline V gene (reference sequence). The CDR3 consists of 17 residues. Between the trimmed V and J ends, which lost 1 base and 0 bases, there was a span of 16 bases. The CDR3 bases are TGTGCCAGCAGCTTGACCGGCAGGGCTAGAATGAACACTGAAGCTTTCTTT. This sequence encodes CASSLTGRARMNTEAFF. The full variable domain, completed using reference TRBV5-4 and TRBJ1-1, is ETGVTQSPTHLIKTRGQQVTLRCSSQSGHNTVSWYQQALGQGPQFIFQYYREEENGRGNFPPRFSGLQFPNYSSELNVNALELDDSALYLCASSLTGRARMNTEAFFGQGTRLTVV.

The rearrangement links TRBV9 to TRBJ2-5; 8 bases map to TRBD2. Germline CDR1 and CDR2: SGDLS and YYNGEE. The trim removed 8 bases at V and 5 bases at J, leaving 23 bases unmatched. CDR3 length equals 18 residues. CDR3 bases: TGTGCCAGTAGCCCGGCTGGGTCGGGGGGGCCGTGGAAGGAGACCCAGTACTTC. As protein: CASSPAGSGGPWKETQYF.

At least ten counts were recorded for this clonotype. V usage is TRBV2 and J usage is TRBJ2-7; the D is unclear. The CDR3 loop spans 13 amino acids. CDR1 is SNHLY and CDR2 is FYNNEI in the germline V gene. V was shortened by 4 bases and J by 2 bases, with 9 bases between the two germline ends. CDR3 nucleotide sequence: TGTGCCAGCAGTGTGGAAGGACCCTACGAGCAGTACTTC. Amino acid sequence: CASSVEGPYEQYF.

Only one count was recorded for this clonotype. Since a far larger clone is one base different, this is likely a read error. V is TRBV6-4 and J is TRBJ1-1; maybe TRBD1 (6 bases). Per the germline V gene, CDR1 is MRHNA and CDR2 is SNTAGT. CDR3 length equals 15 residues. CDR3 bases: TGTGCCAGCAGCCACAGGGCCGTCGGGAACACTGAAGATTTCTTT. Its translation: CASSHRAVGNTEDFF.